A single sample is the source of the 20 T cell receptor beta chains below, sequenced in a study of shared clonotypes between healthy human individuals. Some clones are missing from TCRdb's copy, which holds only in-frame ones; the method was immunoSEQ multiplex PCR. The sample records millions of clones, more than 90% being singletons. The material sequenced was naive CD4+ T cells sorted from blood. Subset reported: CD45RA+ positively selected. These receptors came from a man younger than 35 in good health.

This clone was observed once. The chain links TRBV28 to TRBJ2-7, with 7 positions matching TRBD1. The junction had 6 bases not matched to a gene; V was cut back by 4 bases and J by 6 bases. This CDR3 comprises 13 residues. CDR1 and CDR2 from the germline V gene are MDHEN and SYDVKM. CDR3 sequence: CASSSQGDGEQYF. Written as DNA, the CDR3 is TGTGCCAGCAGTTCCCAGGGGGACGGCGAGCAGTACTTC.

The genes are TRBV18 and TRBJ1-1, with a weak D call TRBD1 (6 bases). The CDR3 is 14 residues long. The V gene lost 5 bases and the J gene lost 1 base, with 11 bases spanning the gap. Germline V lookup: CDR1 KGHSH, CDR2 LQKENI. The CDR3 protein is CASSIQGGNTEAFF. CDR3 DNA: TGTGCCAGCTCAATACAGGGAGGGAACACTGAAGCTTTCTTT.

J is TRBJ1-6 and V is TRBV6-6; D remains ambiguous. V dropped 6 bases and J dropped 7 bases, with 4 bases sitting between them. The CDR3 extends over 11 amino acids. Germline values: CDR1 MNHNY, CDR2 SVGAGI (reference sequence). CDR3 region: CASRTNSPLHF. The CDR3 nucleotides read TGTGCCAGCAGGACAAATTCACCCCTCCACTTT.

Written as DNA, the CDR3 is TGCAGCGTTGAAGATCCCCTTTGGGAGGGCTGCCGCGAGACCCAGTACTTC. Protein sequence: CSVEDPLWEGCRETQYF. The chain uses TRBV29-1 and TRBJ2-5; 7 positions agree with TRBD2. Germline CDR1 SQVTM, CDR2 ANQGSEA. Unmatched junction bases numbered 15, after V lost 0 bases and J lost 5 bases. The CDR3 length is 17 residues.

The chain recombines TRBV9 with TRBJ2-1; D perhaps matches TRBD1 (5 bases). Germline V gene data show CDR1 as SGDLS and CDR2 as YYNGEE. The CDR3 extends over 13 amino acids. V was clipped by 4 bases and J by 3 bases, with 8 bases between them. This chain's CDR3 is CASSTRDYNEQFF. The CDR3 DNA is TGTGCCAGCAGCACCAGGGACTACAATGAGCAGTTCTTC.

This clone was seen once. This chain uses TRBV4-1 with TRBJ1-4; 9 bases align to TRBD1. From germline, CDR1 is MGHRA and CDR2 YSYEKL. The CDR3 is made up of 15 amino acids. V gave up 6 bases and J gave up 8 bases; unmatched junction bases: 10. The CDR3 DNA is TGCGCCAGCAGGACAGGGGGAGGGGGTAGAGAAAAACTGTTTTTT. Translating gives CASRTGGGGREKLFF.

CDR3 bases: TGTGCCAGCAGCTTAGGGGGACGGACTGTACTCCACGAGCAGTACTTC. Encoded protein: CASSLGGRTVLHEQYF. The rearrangement joins TRBV5-6 to TRBJ2-7; the D gene is possibly TRBD1 (6 bases). The germline V gene has CDR1 SGHDT and CDR2 YYEEEE. V dropped 2 bases and J dropped 5 bases, with 20 bases sitting between them. This CDR3 is 16 amino acids long.

This chain links TRBV7-2 with TRBJ1-2; no reliable D call. Per germline, CDR1 SGHTA and CDR2 FQGNSA. The CDR3 covers 16 residues. Trimming took off 1 base at V and 2 bases at J, with 14 bases between the two ends. CDR3 sequence (DNA): TGTGCCAGCAGCTTAGGAGGCCAGGCTTCGAACTATGGCTACACCTTC. This codes for CASSLGGQASNYGYTF.

The V gene is TRBV28, the J gene TRBJ1-2; 7 bases line up with TRBD1. The CDR3 contains 18 residues. Germline V gives CDR1 MDHEN, CDR2 SYDVKM. V lost 4 bases, J lost 1 base, and 15 bases stayed unmatched. The CDR3 DNA reads as TGTGCCAGCAGTTCCCTCCCGGGGGGGACAGAGATTAACTATGGCTACACCTTC. Translation gives CASSSLPGGTEINYGYTF.

V is TRBV19 and J is TRBJ1-3; D not resolved. The germline CDR1 and CDR2 sequences are LNHDA and SQIVND (reference sequence). Trimming pared 5 bases from V and 0 bases from J, leaving 14 bases between. This CDR3 is 16 amino acids long. CDR3 sequence reads: CASSAKTLGSGNTIYF. As DNA, the CDR3 is TGTGCCAGTAGTGCAAAGACCTTAGGCTCTGGAAACACCATATATTTT.

This chain links TRBV7-9 with TRBJ2-3, with D unresolved. V lost 5 bases, J lost 4 bases, and 7 bases lay in between. Germline V CDR1 and CDR2: SEHNR, FQNEAQ (reference sequence). This CDR3 comprises 12 residues. CDR3 DNA sequence: TGTGCCAGCAGCGTCCTAGCAGATACGCAGTATTTT. Its protein is CASSVLADTQYF.

This chain connects TRBV2 to TRBJ2-1; D remains ambiguous. The CDR3 spans 12 residues. Germline CDR1 SNHLY, CDR2 FYNNEI. V was shortened by 4 bases and J by 7 bases, with 8 bases between the two germline ends. The DNA of the CDR3 is TGTGCCAGCAGTGGATTAACGAATGAGCAGTTCTTC. This gives the protein CASSGLTNEQFF.

V gene TRBV11-2 combines with J gene TRBJ1-6; 7 bases align to TRBD1. Trimming cost V 5 bases and J 7 bases; bases outside gene matches: 2. Germline CDR1 and CDR2: SGHAT and FQNNGV. CDR3 length: 13 residues. CDR3 amino acids: CASSRDRNSPLHF. In DNA form, the CDR3 reads TGTGCCAGCAGCCGGGACAGAAATTCACCCCTCCACTTT.

Worth noting for this clone: A junction boundary mismatches the germline segment, possibly from a read error. The rearrangement uses TRBV11-2 and TRBJ2-7; 7 bases map to TRBD2. This CDR3 comprises 15 residues. Germline V CDR1 and CDR2: SGHAT, FQNNGV. CDR3 sequence: CASSVESGKLYEQYF. As DNA, the CDR3 is TGTGCCAGCAGCGTAGAAAGCGGGAAGCTCTACGAGCAGTACTTC. The complete variable domain, with remaining parts taken from reference TRBV11-2 and TRBJ2-7, reads EAGVAQSPRYKIIEKRQSVAFWCNPISGHATLYWYQQILGQGPKLLIQFQNNGVVDDSQLPKDRFSAERLKGVDSTLKIQPAKLEDSAVYLCASSVESGKLYEQYFGPGTRLTVT.

CDR3: CASSQDWLQGGEKLFF. CDR3 DNA: TGCGCCAGCAGCCAAGATTGGTTACAGGGTGGTGAAAAACTGTTTTTT. This chain connects TRBV4-1 to TRBJ1-4, with D perhaps matching TRBD1 (6 bases). There are 16 residues in the CDR3. Germline assignment: CDR1 MGHRA and CDR2 YSYEKL. Trimming took off 0 bases at V and 7 bases at J, with 15 bases between the two ends.

V usage is TRBV5-4 and J usage is TRBJ1-1; TRBD1 is a possible D gene (5 bases). Germline V gene data show CDR1 as SGHNT and CDR2 as YYREEE (reference sequence). This CDR3 spans 15 amino acids. V gave up 2 bases and J gave up 7 bases, with 18 bases separating them. CDR3 in DNA: TGTGCCAGCAGCTTCCAGGGCGGGCAACTACTTGAAGCTTTCTTT. Translation: CASSFQGGQLLEAFF.

This clone was seen more than once but under ten times. This chain links TRBV2 with TRBJ1-5; D is unresolved. CDR1 and CDR2 (germline): SNHLY, FYNNEI. Trimming took off 9 bases at V and 0 bases at J, with 6 bases between the two ends. The CDR3 has 12 residues. As DNA, the CDR3 is TGTGCCAGTGGCCGTAGCAATCAGCCCCAGCATTTT. Translating it yields CASGRSNQPQHF.

The chain uses TRBV5-1 and TRBJ2-7; 9 bases are shared with TRBD2. CDR3 size: 15 residues. The V gene end was trimmed by 4 bases and the J gene end by 2 bases; junction bases not matched to a gene: 7. Germline V gives CDR1 SGHRS, CDR2 YFSETQ. The CDR3 DNA reads TGCGCCAGCAGCGTGGGAGAGCGGGAGGCCTACGAGCAGTACTTC. Translation: CASSVGEREAYEQYF.

The V call is TRBV18, the J call TRBJ2-7; 7 bases match TRBD1. This CDR3 spans 16 amino acids. Germline V lookup: CDR1 KGHSH, CDR2 LQKENI. The V and J ends lost 0 bases and 0 bases, in that order; junction bases with no gene match: 5. The CDR3 bases are TGTGCCAGCTCACCACCCGAGGACAGGAGCTCCTACGAGCAGTACTTC. Encoded protein: CASSPPEDRSSYEQYF.

Regarding this clone: Other DNA variants within this sample encode the same CDR3. The CDR3 DNA sequence: TGCGCCAGCAGCTTGGGTGGGGGCACCTACGAGCAGTACTTC. The encoded protein is CASSLGGGTYEQYF. The V call is TRBV5-1, the J call TRBJ2-7; D may be TRBD1 (6 bases). Trimming stripped 0 bases from V and 2 bases from J, with 9 bases between. Germline assignment: CDR1 SGHRS and CDR2 YFSETQ. The CDR3 has 14 amino acids.